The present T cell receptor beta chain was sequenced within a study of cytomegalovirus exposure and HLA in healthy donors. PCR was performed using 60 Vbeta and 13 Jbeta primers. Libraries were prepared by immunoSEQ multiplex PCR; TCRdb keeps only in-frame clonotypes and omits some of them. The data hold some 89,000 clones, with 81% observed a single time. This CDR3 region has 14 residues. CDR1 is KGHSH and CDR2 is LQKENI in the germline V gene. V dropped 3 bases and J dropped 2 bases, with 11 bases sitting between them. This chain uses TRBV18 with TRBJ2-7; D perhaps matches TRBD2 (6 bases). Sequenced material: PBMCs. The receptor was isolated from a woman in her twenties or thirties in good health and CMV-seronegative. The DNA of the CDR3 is TGTGCCAGCTCACCGGCGCGGGGAGCCTACGAGCAGTACTTC. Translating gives CASSPARGAYEQYF.